A selection of T cell receptor beta chains follows, all from one sample in a study of blood T cells in healthy people across ages. TCRdb re-analysed the 5' RACE reads in MiXCR, keeping a single row per CDR3 protein. The table records 1.5 million to 2 million distinct CDR3 sequences, under 30% of them present only once. Sample: blood. The receptor source for this set is a woman in her twenties or thirties in good health. Each CDR3 is given with its conserved first and last residue. The order of the fields is clone size, D gene, V gene, J gene, CDR3 protein, CDR3 DNA. The D gene is left open where the match is weak. Some rows have no size entry. The others give once, few or many, or a class for an expanded clone.

clone size: few
D gene: .
V gene: TRBV7-6
J gene: TRBJ2-4
CDR3 protein: CASSPLMGNQYF
CDR3 DNA: TGTGCCAGCAGCCCTCTAATGGGGAACCAGTACTTC

clone size: .
D gene: .
V gene: TRBV12-3/TRBV12-4
J gene: TRBJ2-6
CDR3 protein: CASTGLSGANVLTF
CDR3 DNA: TGTGCCAGCACCGGTCTCTCTGGGGCCAACGTCCTGACTTTC

clone size: few
D gene: TRBD2
V gene: TRBV7-3
J gene: TRBJ2-7
CDR3 protein: CASSLSRRTSISYEQYF
CDR3 DNA: TGTGCCAGCAGCTTATCTCGTCGGACTAGCATAAGCTACGAGCAGTACTTC

clone size: many
D gene: .
V gene: TRBV29-1
J gene: TRBJ1-2
CDR3 protein: CSGYSGLRGGYTF
CDR3 DNA: TGCAGCGGGTACTCCGGTCTCCGGGGGGGCTACACCTTC

clone size: many
D gene: .
V gene: TRBV4-3
J gene: TRBJ2-3
CDR3 protein: CASSRAGSGTDTQYF
CDR3 DNA: TGCGCCAGCAGCCGAGCAGGATCGGGGACAGATACGCAGTATTTT

clone size: .
D gene: .
V gene: TRBV28
J gene: TRBJ2-1
CDR3 protein: CASRDLVGSSSYNEQFF
CDR3 DNA: TGTGCCAGCAGGGACCTGGTCGGGTCGAGCTCCTACAATGAGCAGTTCTTC

clone size: .
D gene: .
V gene: TRBV6-5
J gene: TRBJ1-1
CDR3 protein: CATKTMNTEAFF
CDR3 DNA: TGTGCCACCAAGACTATGAACACTGAAGCTTTCTTT

clone size: .
D gene: TRBD1
V gene: TRBV5-1
J gene: TRBJ2-5
CDR3 protein: CASSPNPGQGSETQYF
CDR3 DNA: TGCGCCAGCAGCCCCAACCCGGGACAGGGATCGGAGACCCAGTACTTC

clone size: few
D gene: TRBD2
V gene: TRBV6-5
J gene: TRBJ2-2
CDR3 protein: CASSWGLANTGERFF
CDR3 DNA: TGTGCCAGCAGTTGGGGACTAGCGAACACCGGGGAGCGGTTTTTT

clone size: .
D gene: .
V gene: TRBV28
J gene: TRBJ2-1
CDR3 protein: CASSPRGTNEQFF
CDR3 DNA: TGTGCCAGCAGTCCCCGGGGAACCAATGAGCAGTTCTTC

clone size: many
D gene: TRBD1
V gene: TRBV20-1
J gene: TRBJ2-7
CDR3 protein: CSAGPGQGENEQYF
CDR3 DNA: TGCAGTGCTGGACCGGGACAGGGGGAAAACGAGCAGTACTTC

clone size: few
D gene: .
V gene: TRBV13
J gene: TRBJ1-2
CDR3 protein: CASSLRSEYGYTF
CDR3 DNA: TGTGCCAGCAGCTTAAGGTCGGAGTATGGCTACACCTTC

clone size: .
D gene: .
V gene: TRBV12-5
J gene: TRBJ1-5
CDR3 protein: CASGLGTRGNQPQHF
CDR3 DNA: TGTGCTAGTGGTTTAGGAACACGGGGCAATCAGCCCCAGCATTTT

clone size: .
D gene: TRBD2
V gene: TRBV9
J gene: TRBJ2-7
CDR3 protein: CASSESGRVHDEQYF
CDR3 DNA: TGTGCCAGCAGCGAAAGCGGGAGGGTACACGACGAGCAGTACTTC

clone size: many
D gene: .
V gene: TRBV20-1
J gene: TRBJ2-5
CDR3 protein: CSARDSTETQYF
CDR3 DNA: TGCAGTGCTAGAGACTCGACGGAGACCCAGTACTTC

clone size: many
D gene: .
V gene: TRBV4-3
J gene: TRBJ2-5
CDR3 protein: CASSRDSRETQYF
CDR3 DNA: TGCGCCAGCAGTCGGGACTCAAGGGAGACCCAGTACTTC

clone size: few
D gene: .
V gene: TRBV2
J gene: TRBJ2-3
CDR3 protein: CASTVGTSPGDTQYF
CDR3 DNA: TGTGCCAGCACTGTAGGGACTTCGCCGGGGGATACGCAGTATTTT